This T cell receptor beta chain was documented in a study of metastatic and nonmetastatic thyroid tumors. Study-level information: Malignant thyroid and benign thyroid patients provided blood and tumor or nodule tissue whose repertoires were compared. Study-level findings and limits: When malignant thyroid tumors were compared with benign nodules, TCR beta diversity was reportedly significantly higher in the malignant tumors. This held in both blood and tumor samples.

Per the authors' pipeline: A classifier for distant metastasis in papillary thyroid cancer was constructed using CDR3 differences observed across clinicopathological groups. From the PCR reads, TCRdb re-called clones with MiXCR. The V and J calls come from TCRdb's annotation, not from the publication. Among approximately 7,100 clones listed, around a third were seen once. Sample share makes this clone medium-sized. The antigen is not known. CDR3 length: 14 amino acids. Germline V CDR1 and CDR2: SNHLY, FYNNEI. V was pared by 8 bases and J by 5 bases, with 4 bases of the junction left unmatched. The entire patient cohort was treatment-naive prior to thyroid surgery.

This clonotype was obtained from a female donor with papillary thyroid cancer or a benign thyroid nodule (not recorded which). Some clones in this sample may be carry-over from other donors' samples. The rearrangement joins TRBV2 to TRBJ2-7; 15 bases line up with TRBD2. The material sequenced was tumor tissue. Here the CDR3 reads CASRGLAGGNEQYF. The CDR3 nucleotides read TGTGCCAGCCGTGGACTAGCGGGAGGGAACGAGCAGTACTTC.